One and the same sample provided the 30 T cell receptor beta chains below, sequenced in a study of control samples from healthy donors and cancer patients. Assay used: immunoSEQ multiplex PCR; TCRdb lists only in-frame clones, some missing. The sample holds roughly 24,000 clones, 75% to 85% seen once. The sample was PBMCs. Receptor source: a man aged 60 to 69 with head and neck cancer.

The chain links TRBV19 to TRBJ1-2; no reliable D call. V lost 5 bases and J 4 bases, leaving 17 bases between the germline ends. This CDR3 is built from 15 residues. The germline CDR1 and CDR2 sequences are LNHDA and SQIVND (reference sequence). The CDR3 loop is CASSSSDTRIYGYTF. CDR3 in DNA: TGTGCCAGTAGTTCCTCTGACACTCGGATCTATGGCTACACCTTC. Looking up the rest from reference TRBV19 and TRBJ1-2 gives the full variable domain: DGGITQSPKYLFRKEGQNVTLSCEQNLNHDAMYWYRQDPGQGLRLIYYSQIVNDFQKGDIAEGYSVSREKKESFPLTVTSAQKNPTAFYLCASSSSDTRIYGYTFGSGTRLTVV.

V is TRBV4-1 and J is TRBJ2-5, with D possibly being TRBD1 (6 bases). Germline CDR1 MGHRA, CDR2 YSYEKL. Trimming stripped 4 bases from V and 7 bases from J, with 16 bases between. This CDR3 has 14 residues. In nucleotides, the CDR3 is TGCGCCAGCAGCCGGGACACCCAGAGGGGGACCCAGTACTTC. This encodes CASSRDTQRGTQYF.

Written as DNA, the CDR3 is TGTGCCAGCACCCGATTAGAGGGATACGAGCAGTACTTC. Its protein product is CASTRLEGYEQYF. The chain links TRBV2 to TRBJ2-7; perhaps TRBD2 as D (5 bases). The length of the CDR3 is 13 residues. V shed 7 bases and J shed 4 bases, with 14 bases lying between them. Germline V gene data show CDR1 as SNHLY and CDR2 as FYNNEI.

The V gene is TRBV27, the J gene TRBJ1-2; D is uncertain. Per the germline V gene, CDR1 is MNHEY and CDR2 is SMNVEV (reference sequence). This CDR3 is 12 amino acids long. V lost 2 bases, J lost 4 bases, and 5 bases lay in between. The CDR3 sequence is CASSLDGYGYTF. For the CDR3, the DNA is TGTGCCAGCAGTTTAGATGGCTATGGCTACACCTTC.

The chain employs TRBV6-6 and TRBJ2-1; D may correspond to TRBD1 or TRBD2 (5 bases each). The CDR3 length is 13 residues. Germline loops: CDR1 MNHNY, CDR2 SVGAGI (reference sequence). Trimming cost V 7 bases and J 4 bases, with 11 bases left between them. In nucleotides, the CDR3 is TGTGCCAGCACCTCCGAGGGGTACAATGAGCAGTTCTTC. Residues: CASTSEGYNEQFF.

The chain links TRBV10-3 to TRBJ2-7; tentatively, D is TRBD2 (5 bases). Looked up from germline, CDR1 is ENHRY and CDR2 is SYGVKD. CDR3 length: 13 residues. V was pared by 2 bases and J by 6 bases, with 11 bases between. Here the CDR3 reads CAISEEARGEQYF. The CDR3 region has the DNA TGTGCCATCAGTGAGGAGGCCCGGGGCGAGCAGTACTTC.

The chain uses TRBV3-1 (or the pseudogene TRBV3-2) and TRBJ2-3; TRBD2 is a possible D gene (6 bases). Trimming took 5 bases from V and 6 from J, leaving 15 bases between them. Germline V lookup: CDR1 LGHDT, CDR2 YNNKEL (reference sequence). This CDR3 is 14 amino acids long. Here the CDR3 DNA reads TGTGCCAGCAGCTTCGGACTAACCAGGGATACGCAGTATTTT. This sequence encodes CASSFGLTRDTQYF.

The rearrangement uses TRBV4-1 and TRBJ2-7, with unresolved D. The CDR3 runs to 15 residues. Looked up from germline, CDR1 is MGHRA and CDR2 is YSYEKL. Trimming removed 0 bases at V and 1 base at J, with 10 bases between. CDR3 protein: CASSQDSSVSYEQYF. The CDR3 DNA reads TGCGCCAGCAGCCAAGATTCGAGCGTTTCCTACGAGCAGTACTTC.

The CDR3 spells CASSLGIAGGLDEQFF. For the CDR3, the DNA is TGCGCCAGCAGCCTCGGGATAGCGGGGGGGCTCGATGAGCAGTTCTTC. The chain carries TRBV5-1 and TRBJ2-1; 11 positions agree with TRBD2. V shed 4 bases and J 8 bases; nucleotides not matched to a gene: 11. Germline loops: CDR1 SGHRS, CDR2 YFSETQ. This CDR3 is 16 amino acids long.

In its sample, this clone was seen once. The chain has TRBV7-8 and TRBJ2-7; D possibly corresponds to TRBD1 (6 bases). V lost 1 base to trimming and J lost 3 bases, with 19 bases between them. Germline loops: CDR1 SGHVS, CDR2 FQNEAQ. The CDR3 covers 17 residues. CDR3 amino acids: CASSLVWRQGLVYEQYF. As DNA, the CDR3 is TGTGCCAGCAGCTTAGTATGGCGGCAGGGGTTAGTCTACGAGCAGTACTTC.

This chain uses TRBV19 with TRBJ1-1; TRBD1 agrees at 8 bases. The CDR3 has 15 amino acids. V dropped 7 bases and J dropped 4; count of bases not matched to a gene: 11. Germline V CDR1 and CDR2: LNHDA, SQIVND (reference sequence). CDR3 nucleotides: TGTGCCAGTACCCTCTCTTCCGGGACAGGCACTGAAGCTTTCTTT. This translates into CASTLSSGTGTEAFF.

The CDR3 here is CASSTYNEQFF. The DNA of the CDR3 is TGTGCCAGCAGCACCTACAATGAGCAGTTCTTC. V is TRBV7-2 and J is TRBJ2-1; no reliable D call. This CDR3 region has 11 residues. Trimming shortened V by 5 bases and J by 2 bases, and 1 base separated the two germline ends. From germline, CDR1 is SGHTA and CDR2 FQGNSA.

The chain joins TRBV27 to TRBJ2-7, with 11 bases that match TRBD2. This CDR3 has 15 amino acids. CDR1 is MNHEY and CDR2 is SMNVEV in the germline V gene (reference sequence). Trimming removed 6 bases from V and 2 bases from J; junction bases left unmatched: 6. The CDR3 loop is CASREGLAAPYEQYF. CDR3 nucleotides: TGTGCCAGCAGGGAGGGACTAGCGGCACCCTACGAGCAGTACTTC.

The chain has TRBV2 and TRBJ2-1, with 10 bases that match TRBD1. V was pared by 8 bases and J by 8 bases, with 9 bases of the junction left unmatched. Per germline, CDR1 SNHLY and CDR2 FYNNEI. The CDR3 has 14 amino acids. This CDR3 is CASPRQGAIDEQFF. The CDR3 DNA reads TGTGCCAGCCCAAGACAGGGGGCAATAGATGAGCAGTTCTTC.

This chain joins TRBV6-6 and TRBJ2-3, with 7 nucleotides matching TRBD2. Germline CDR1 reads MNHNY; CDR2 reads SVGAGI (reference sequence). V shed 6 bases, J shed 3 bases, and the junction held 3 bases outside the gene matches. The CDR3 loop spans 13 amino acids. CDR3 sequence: CASSQAGTDTQYF. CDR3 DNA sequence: TGTGCCAGCAGCCAAGCGGGGACAGATACGCAGTATTTT.

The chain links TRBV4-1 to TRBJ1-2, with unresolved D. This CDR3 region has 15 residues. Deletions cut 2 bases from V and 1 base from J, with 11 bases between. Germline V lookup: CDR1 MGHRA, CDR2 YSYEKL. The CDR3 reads CASSQFVSFNYGYTF. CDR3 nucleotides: TGCGCCAGCAGCCAATTTGTTTCATTTAACTATGGCTACACCTTC.

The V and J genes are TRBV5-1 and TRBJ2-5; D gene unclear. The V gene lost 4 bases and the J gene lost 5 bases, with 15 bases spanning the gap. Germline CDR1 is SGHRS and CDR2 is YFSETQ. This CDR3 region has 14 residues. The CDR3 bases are TGCGCCAGCAGCCCGGACGGCGCCCAGGAGACCCAGTACTTC. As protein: CASSPDGAQETQYF. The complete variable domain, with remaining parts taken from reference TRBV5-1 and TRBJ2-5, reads KAGVTQTPRYLIKTRGQQVTLSCSPISGHRSVSWYQQTPGQGLQFLFEYFSETQRNKGNFPGRFSGRQFSNSRSEMNVSTLELGDSALYLCASSPDGAQETQYFGPGTRLLVL.

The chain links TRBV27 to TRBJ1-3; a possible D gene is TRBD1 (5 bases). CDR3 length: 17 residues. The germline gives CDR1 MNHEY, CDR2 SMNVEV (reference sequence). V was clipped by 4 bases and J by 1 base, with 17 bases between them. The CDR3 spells CASSYERDQLSGNTIYF. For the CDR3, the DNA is TGTGCCAGCAGTTACGAAAGGGACCAACTATCTGGAAACACCATATATTTT.

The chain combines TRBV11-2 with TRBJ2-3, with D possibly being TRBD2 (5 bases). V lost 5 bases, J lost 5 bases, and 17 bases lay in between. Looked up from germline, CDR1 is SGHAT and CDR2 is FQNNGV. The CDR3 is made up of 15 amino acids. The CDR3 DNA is TGTGCCAGCAGCGTTAACCCGGGGATGGGAGATACGCAGTATTTT. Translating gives CASSVNPGMGDTQYF.

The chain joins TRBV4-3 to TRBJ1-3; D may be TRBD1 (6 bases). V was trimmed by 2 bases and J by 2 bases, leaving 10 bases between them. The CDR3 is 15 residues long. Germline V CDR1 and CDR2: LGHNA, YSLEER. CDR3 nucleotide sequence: TGCGCCAGCAGCCAACTCAGGGGAGCTGGAAACACCATATATTTT. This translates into CASSQLRGAGNTIYF.

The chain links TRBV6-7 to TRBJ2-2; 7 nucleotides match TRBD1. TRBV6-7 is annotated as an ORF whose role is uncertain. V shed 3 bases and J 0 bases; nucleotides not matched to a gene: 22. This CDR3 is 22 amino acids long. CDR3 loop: CASSYTPPTVREGAANTGELFF. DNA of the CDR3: TGTGCCAGCAGTTATACCCCGCCTACAGTCCGAGAGGGGGCCGCGAACACCGGGGAGCTGTTTTTT.

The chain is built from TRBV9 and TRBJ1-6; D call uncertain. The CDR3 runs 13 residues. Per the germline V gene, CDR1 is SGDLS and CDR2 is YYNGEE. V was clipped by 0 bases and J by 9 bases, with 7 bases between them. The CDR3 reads CASSVGLFSPLHF. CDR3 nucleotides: TGTGCCAGCAGCGTAGGTCTGTTTTCACCCCTCCACTTT.

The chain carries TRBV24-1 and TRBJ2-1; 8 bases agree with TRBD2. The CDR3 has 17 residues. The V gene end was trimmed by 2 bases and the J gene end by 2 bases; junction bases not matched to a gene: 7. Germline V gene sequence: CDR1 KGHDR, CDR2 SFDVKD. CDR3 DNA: TGTGCCACCAGTGATTCATCGGGAGGGCCGACCTACAATGAGCAGTTCTTC. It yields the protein CATSDSSGGPTYNEQFF.

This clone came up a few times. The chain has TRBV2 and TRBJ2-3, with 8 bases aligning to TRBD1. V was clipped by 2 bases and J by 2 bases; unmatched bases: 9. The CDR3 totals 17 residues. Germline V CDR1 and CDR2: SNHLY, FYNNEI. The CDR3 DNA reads TGTGCCAGCAGTGAAAAGAGGGCAGGGGGCATCACAGATACGCAGTATTTT. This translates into CASSEKRAGGITDTQYF.

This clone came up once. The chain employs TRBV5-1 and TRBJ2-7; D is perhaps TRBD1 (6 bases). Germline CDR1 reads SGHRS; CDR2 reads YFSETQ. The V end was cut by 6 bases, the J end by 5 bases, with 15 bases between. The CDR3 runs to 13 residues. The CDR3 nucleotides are TGCGCCAGCATAGGGGACACTCTGGACGAGCAGTACTTC. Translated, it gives CASIGDTLDEQYF.

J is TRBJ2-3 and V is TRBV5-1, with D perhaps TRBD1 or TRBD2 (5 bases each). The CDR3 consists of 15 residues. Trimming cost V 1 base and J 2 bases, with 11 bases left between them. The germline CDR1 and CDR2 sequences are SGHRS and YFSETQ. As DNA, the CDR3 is TGCGCCAGCAGCTTGTACAGAGGGACCACAGATACGCAGTATTTT. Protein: CASSLYRGTTDTQYF.

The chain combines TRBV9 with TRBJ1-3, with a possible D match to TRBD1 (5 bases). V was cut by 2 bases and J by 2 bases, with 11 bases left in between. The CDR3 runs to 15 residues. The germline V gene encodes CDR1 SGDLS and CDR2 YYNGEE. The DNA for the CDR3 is TGTGCCAGCAGCGTCCGGGACCGTGCTGGAAACACCATATATTTT. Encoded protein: CASSVRDRAGNTIYF.

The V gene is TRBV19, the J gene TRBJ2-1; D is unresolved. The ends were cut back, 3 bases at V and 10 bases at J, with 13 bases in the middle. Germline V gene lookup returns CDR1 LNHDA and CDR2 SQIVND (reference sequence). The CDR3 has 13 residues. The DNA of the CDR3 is TGTGCCAGTAGTATGTATCACCACGGGGAGCAGTTCTTC. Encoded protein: CASSMYHHGEQFF.

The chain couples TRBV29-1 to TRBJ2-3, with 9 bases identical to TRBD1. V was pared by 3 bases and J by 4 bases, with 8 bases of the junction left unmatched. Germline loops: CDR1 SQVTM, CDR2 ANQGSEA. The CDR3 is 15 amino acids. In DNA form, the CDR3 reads TGCAGCGTTGAGACAGGGGGTTTTACGTCAGATACGCAGTATTTT. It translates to CSVETGGFTSDTQYF.

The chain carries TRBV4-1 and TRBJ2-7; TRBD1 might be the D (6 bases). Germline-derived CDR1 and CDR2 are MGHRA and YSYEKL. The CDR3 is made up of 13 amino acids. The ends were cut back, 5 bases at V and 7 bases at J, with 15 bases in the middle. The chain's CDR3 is CASSSTGSQEQYF. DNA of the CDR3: TGCGCCAGCAGCTCAACAGGGTCCCAGGAGCAGTACTTC.